The subject of this entry is one T cell receptor beta chain. Its antigen is not identified. V was pared by 8 bases and J by 3 bases, with 10 bases between. From germline, CDR1 is SNHLY and CDR2 FYNNEI. This CDR3 is 13 amino acids long. This entry belongs to a study of cytomegalovirus exposure and HLA in healthy donors. Study context: Both the 120 validation repertoires and the 500 to 700 first-cohort repertoires used the same platform, as reported by a later analysis. General study findings and limits: It was confirmed in vitro that a few of the CMV-associated chains were specific for CMV antigens. Most TCR sequences showed up rarely, but some public TCRs showed up in many donors.

Donors came from a validation cohort of some 110 subjects, distinct from the first 666-subject cohort. Measured with immunoSEQ multiplex PCR; TCRdb has only the in-frame clones, and not every one. The sample has around 150,000 clones; almost 85% are singletons. The receptor comes from a man aged 30 to 39 in good health and CMV-seropositive. The V call is TRBV2, the J call TRBJ2-2, with D possibly matching TRBD1 (6 bases). Sequencing was carried out using PBMCs. CDR3 bases: TGTGCCAGCCAGAGGGGGTACACCGGGGAGCTGTTTTTT. Its translation is CASQRGYTGELFF. Variable domain in full (rest from reference TRBV2 and TRBJ2-2): EPEVTQTPSHQVTQMGQEVILRCVPISNHLYFYWYRQILGQKVEFLVSFYNNEISEKSEIFDDQFSVERPDGSNFTLKIRSTKLEDSAMYFCASQRGYTGELFFGEGSRLTVL.